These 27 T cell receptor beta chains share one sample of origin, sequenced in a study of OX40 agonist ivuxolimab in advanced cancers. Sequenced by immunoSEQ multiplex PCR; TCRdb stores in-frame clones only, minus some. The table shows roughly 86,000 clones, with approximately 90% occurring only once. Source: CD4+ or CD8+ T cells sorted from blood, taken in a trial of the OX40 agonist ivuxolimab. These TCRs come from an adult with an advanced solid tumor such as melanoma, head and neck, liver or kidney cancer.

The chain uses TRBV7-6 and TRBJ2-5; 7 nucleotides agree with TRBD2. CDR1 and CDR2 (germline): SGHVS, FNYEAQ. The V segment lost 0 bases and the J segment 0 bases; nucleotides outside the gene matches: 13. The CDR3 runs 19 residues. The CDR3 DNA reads TGTGCCAGCAGCTTAGCGCGCCCTGGGTGGGGAGGGTACCAAGAGACCCAGTACTTC. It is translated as CASSLARPGWGGYQETQYF.

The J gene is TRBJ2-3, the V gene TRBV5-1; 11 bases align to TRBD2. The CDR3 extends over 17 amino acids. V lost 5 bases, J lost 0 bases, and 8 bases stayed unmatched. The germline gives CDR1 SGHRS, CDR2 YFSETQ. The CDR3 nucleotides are TGCGCCAGCAGACCCGGGACTAGCGGCACTAGCACAGATACGCAGTATTTT. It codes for CASRPGTSGTSTDTQYF.

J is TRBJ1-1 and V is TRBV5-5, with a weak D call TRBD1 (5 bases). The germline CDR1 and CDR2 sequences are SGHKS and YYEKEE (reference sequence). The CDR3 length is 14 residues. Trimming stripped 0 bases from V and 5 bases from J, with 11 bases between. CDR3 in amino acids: CASSLEQKGTEAFF. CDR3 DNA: TGTGCCAGCAGCTTGGAGCAGAAGGGGACTGAAGCTTTCTTT.

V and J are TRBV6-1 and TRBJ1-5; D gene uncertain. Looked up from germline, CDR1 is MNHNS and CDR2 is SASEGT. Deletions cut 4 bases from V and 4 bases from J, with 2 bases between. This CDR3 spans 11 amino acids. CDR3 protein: CASSGNQPQHF. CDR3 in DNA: TGTGCCAGCAGTGGAAATCAGCCCCAGCATTTT.

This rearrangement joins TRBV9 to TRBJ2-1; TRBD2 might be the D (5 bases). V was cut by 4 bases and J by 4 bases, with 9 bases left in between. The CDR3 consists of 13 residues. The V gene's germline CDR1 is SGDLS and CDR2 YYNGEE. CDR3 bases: TGTGCCAGCAGCTTATCGGGATACAATGAGCAGTTCTTC. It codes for CASSLSGYNEQFF.

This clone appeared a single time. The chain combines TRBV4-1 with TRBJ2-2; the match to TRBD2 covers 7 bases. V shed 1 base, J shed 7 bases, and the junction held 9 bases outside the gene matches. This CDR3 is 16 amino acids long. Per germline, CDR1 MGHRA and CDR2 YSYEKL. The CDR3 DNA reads TGCGCCAGCAGCCAAGGAGGGACTACCAGGAGCGGGGAGCTGTTTTTT. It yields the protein CASSQGGTTRSGELFF.

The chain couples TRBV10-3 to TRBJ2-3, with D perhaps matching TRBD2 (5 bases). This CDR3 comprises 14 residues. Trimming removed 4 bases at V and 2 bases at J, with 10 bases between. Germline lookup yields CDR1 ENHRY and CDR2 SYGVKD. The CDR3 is CAISGLLATDTQYF. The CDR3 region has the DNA TGTGCCATCAGTGGGCTGCTAGCCACAGATACGCAGTATTTT.

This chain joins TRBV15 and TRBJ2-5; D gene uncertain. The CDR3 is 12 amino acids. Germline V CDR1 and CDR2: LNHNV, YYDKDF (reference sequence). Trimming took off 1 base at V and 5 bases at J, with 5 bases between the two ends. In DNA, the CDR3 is TGTGCCACCAGCAGAGGTAGCGAGACCCAGTACTTC. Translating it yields CATSRGSETQYF.

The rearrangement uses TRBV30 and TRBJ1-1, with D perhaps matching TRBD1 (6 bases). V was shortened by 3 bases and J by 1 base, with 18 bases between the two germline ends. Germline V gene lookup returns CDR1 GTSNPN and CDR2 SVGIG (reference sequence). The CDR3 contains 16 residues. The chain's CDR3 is CAWRGAGGRPNTEAFF. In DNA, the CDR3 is TGTGCCTGGAGGGGGGCGGGGGGCAGGCCGAACACTGAAGCTTTCTTT.

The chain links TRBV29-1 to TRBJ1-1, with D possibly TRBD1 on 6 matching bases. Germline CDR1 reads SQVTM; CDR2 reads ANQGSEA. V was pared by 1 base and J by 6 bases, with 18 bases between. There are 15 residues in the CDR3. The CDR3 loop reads CSVEGRGQFSAEAFF. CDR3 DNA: TGCAGCGTTGAAGGGCGGGGGCAGTTTAGCGCTGAAGCTTTCTTT.

Here the CDR3 reads CASSHRGSGNTIYF. In DNA, the CDR3 is TGTGCCAGTAGTCACAGGGGAAGCGGAAACACCATATATTTT. This chain connects TRBV19 to TRBJ1-3; 7 nucleotides agree with TRBD1. From germline, CDR1 is LNHDA and CDR2 SQIVND (reference sequence). V was pared by 5 bases and J by 4 bases, with 5 bases of the junction left unmatched. This CDR3 is built from 14 residues. The full variable domain, its missing parts supplied by reference TRBV19 and TRBJ1-3, is DGGITQSPKYLFRKEGQNVTLSCEQNLNHDAMYWYRQDPGQGLRLIYYSQIVNDFQKGDIAEGYSVSREKKESFPLTVTSAQKNPTAFYLCASSHRGSGNTIYFGEGSWLTVV.

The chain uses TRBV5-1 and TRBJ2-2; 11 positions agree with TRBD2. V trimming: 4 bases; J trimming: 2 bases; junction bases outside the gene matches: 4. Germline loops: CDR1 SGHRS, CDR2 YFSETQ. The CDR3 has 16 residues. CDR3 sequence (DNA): TGCGCCAGCAGCCTGACTAGCGGGGCTAACACCGGGGAGCTGTTTTTT. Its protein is CASSLTSGANTGELFF.

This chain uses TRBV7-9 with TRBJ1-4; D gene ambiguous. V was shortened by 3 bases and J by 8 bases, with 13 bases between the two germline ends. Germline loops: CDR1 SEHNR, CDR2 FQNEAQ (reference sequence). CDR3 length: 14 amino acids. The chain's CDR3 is CASSFSGRGEKLFF. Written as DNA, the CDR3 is TGTGCCAGCAGCTTTTCGGGAAGAGGCGAAAAACTGTTTTTT.

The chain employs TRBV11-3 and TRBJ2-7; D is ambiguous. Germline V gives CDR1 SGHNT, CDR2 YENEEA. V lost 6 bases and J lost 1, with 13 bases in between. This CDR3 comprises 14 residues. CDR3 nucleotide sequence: TGTGCCAGCAGTCTCGGACCGGTATCCTACGAGCAGTACTTC. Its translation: CASSLGPVSYEQYF.

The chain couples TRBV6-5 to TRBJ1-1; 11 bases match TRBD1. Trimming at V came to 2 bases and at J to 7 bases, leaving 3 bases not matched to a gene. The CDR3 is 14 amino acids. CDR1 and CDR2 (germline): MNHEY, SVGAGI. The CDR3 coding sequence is TGTGCCAGCAGTTACGGGACAGGGGGTAATGAAGCTTTCTTT. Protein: CASSYGTGGNEAFF.

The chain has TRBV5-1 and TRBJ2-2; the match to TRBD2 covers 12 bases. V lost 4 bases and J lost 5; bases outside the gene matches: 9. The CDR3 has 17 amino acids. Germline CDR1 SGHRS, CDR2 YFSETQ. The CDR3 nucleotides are TGCGCCAGCAGCGGGCTAGCGGGAGGGCCAGGAACCGGGGAGCTGTTTTTT. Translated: CASSGLAGGPGTGELFF.

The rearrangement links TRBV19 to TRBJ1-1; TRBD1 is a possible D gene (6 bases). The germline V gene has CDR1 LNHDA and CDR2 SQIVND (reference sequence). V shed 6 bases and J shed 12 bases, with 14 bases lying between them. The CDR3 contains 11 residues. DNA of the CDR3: TGTGCCAGTAGCCCAGGGGTGCGGACTTTCTTT. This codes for CASSPGVRTFF.

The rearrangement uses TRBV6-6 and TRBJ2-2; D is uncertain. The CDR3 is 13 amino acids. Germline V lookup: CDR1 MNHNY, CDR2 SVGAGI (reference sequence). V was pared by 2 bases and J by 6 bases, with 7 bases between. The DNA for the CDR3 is TGTGCCAGCAGTTACCTTTCCCCCGGGGAGCTGTTTTTT. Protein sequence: CASSYLSPGELFF.

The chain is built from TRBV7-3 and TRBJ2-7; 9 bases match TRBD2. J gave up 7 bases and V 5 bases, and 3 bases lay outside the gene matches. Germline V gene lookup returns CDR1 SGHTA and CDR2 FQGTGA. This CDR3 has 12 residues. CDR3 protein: CASSLSGGEQYF. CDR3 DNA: TGTGCCAGCAGCCTAAGCGGGGGGGAGCAGTACTTC.

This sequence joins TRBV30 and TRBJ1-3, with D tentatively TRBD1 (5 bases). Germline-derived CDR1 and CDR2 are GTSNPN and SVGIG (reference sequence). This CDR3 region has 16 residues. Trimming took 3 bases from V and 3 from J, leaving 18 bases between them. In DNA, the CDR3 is TGTGCCTGGAGGGAAAAAACCGGGACGCTTGGAAACACCATATATTTT. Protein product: CAWREKTGTLGNTIYF.

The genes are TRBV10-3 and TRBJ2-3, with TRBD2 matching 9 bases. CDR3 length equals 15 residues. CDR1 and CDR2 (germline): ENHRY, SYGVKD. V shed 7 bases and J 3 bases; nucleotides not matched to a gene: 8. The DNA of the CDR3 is TGTGCCATCACCCTAGGCGGGAGGGCGACAGATACGCAGTATTTT. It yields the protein CAITLGGRATDTQYF.

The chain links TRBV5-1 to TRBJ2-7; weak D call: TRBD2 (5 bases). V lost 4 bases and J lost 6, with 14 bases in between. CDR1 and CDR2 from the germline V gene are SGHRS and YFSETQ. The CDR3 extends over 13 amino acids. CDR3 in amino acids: CASSQSGSSEQYF. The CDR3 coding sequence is TGCGCCAGCAGCCAATCGGGGTCGTCCGAGCAGTACTTC. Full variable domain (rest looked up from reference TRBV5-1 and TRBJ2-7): KAGVTQTPRYLIKTRGQQVTLSCSPISGHRSVSWYQQTPGQGLQFLFEYFSETQRNKGNFPGRFSGRQFSNSRSEMNVSTLELGDSALYLCASSQSGSSEQYFGPGTRLTVT.

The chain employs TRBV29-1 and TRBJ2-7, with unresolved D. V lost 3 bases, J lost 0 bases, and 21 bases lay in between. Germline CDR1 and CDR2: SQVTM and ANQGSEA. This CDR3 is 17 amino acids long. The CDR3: CSVENRRLKSSSYEQYF. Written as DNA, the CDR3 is TGCAGCGTTGAGAACAGACGGCTAAAATCCTCCTCCTACGAGCAGTACTTC.

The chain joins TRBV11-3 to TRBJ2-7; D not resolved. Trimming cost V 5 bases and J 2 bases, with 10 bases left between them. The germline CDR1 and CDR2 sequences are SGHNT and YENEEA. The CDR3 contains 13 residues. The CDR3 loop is CASSITVTYEQYF. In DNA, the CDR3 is TGTGCCAGCAGCATTACAGTGACCTACGAGCAGTACTTC.

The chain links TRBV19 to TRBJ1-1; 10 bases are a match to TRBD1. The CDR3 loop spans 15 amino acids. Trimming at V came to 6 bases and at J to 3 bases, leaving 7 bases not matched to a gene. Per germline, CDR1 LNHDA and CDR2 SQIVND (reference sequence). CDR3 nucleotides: TGTGCCAGTAGGGGGGGGACAGGGGTGGACACTGAAGCTTTCTTT. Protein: CASRGGTGVDTEAFF.

CDR3 sequence (DNA): TGTGCCAGCTCATCGACAGTCTACGAGCAGTACTTC. It is translated as CASSSTVYEQYF. This chain joins TRBV18 and TRBJ2-7; D perhaps matches TRBD1 (5 bases). Per the germline V gene, CDR1 is KGHSH and CDR2 is LQKENI. The CDR3 loop spans 12 amino acids. V lost 5 bases and J 3 bases, leaving 8 bases between the germline ends. The complete variable domain, with remaining parts taken from reference TRBV18 and TRBJ2-7, reads NAGVMQNPRHLVRRRGQEARLRCSPMKGHSHVYWYRQLPEEGLKFMVYLQKENIIDESGMPKERFSAEFPKEGPSILRIQQVVRGDSAAYFCASSSTVYEQYFGPGTRLTVT.

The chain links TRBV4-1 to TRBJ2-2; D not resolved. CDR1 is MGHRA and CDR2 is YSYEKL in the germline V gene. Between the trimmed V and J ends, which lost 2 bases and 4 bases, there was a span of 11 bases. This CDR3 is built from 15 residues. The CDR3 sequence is CASSQRLKGTGELFF. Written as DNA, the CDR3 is TGCGCCAGCAGCCAAAGGCTCAAAGGCACCGGGGAGCTGTTTTTT.